This T cell receptor (beta chain) was captured in a study of blood T cell repertoires in COVID-19. Across the study: Researchers got acute and convalescent COVID-19 samples from the United States, Italy and Spain. PBMCs, B-cell-depleted T cells, or T cells were the source of the cDNA or gDNA that made up the material.

The authors' processing: Nucleated cell number was recorded as an estimate derived from reference gene primer amplification. Some clones are missing from TCRdb's copy, which holds only in-frame ones; the method was immunoSEQ multiplex PCR. That table furnishes V, J and clone size, whereas the DNA furnished D and trimming. The table records under 250,000 clones, about 93% of them present only once. A Seattle source enrolled patients during active infection and followed them longitudinally. Germline loops: CDR1 MDHEN, CDR2 SYDVKM. Trimming cost V 7 bases and J 1 base; bases outside gene matches: 15. There are 20 residues in the CDR3. This clone was counted only a few times.

The V call is TRBV28, the J call TRBJ1-6; 11 bases line up with TRBD1. The specimen was peripheral blood. The sequence was collected from a man between 60 and 75 years old with COVID-19, enrolled during active disease. Here the CDR3 reads CASTSRTGGVIISYNSPLHF. The CDR3, as DNA: TGTGCCAGCACCTCCCGGACAGGGGGCGTTATAATTTCCTATAATTCACCCCTCCACTTT.